One sample yielded the 17 T cell receptor beta chains listed below, sequenced in a study of OX40 agonist ivuxolimab in advanced cancers. TCRdb's table, derived via immunoSEQ multiplex PCR, lists solely in-frame clones and lacks some. Among around 62,000 clones listed, around 86% were seen once. The sample here was CD4+ or CD8+ T cells sorted from blood, taken in a trial of the OX40 agonist ivuxolimab. The receptors derive from an adult with an advanced solid tumor such as melanoma, head and neck, liver or kidney cancer.

The chain joins TRBV18 to TRBJ2-5, with D maybe TRBD2 (6 bases). The V end lost 6 bases, the J end lost 0 bases, and 26 bases lay between the germline ends. Germline CDR1 reads KGHSH; CDR2 reads LQKENI. The CDR3 is 19 amino acids. The CDR3 region is CASSPRFPGDRSYQETQYF. The CDR3 DNA sequence: TGTGCCAGCTCCCCGAGATTTCCGGGGGATCGGTCATACCAAGAGACCCAGTACTTC. Drawing the rest from reference TRBV18 and TRBJ2-5, the complete variable domain is NAGVMQNPRHLVRRRGQEARLRCSPMKGHSHVYWYRQLPEEGLKFMVYLQKENIIDESGMPKERFSAEFPKEGPSILRIQQVVRGDSAAYFCASSPRFPGDRSYQETQYFGPGTRLLVL.

This clone was found once. This sequence joins TRBV6-5 and TRBJ2-7; 7 bases are a match to TRBD1. The germline CDR1 and CDR2 sequences are MNHEY and SVGAGI. V was clipped by 6 bases and J by 6 bases; unmatched bases: 5. The CDR3 contains 12 residues. The CDR3 loop reads CASRYRDSEQYF. For the CDR3, the DNA is TGTGCCAGCAGGTACCGGGACAGCGAGCAGTACTTC.

V and J are TRBV5-1 and TRBJ2-5; D unclear. V lost 6 bases to trimming and J lost 5 bases, with 14 bases between them. Germline V gives CDR1 SGHRS, CDR2 YFSETQ. The CDR3 covers 13 residues. The CDR3 coding sequence is TGCGCCAGCAAGTTACGACCGGACGAGACCCAGTACTTC. Its protein product is CASKLRPDETQYF.

The J gene is TRBJ2-5, the V gene TRBV25-1, with TRBD2 matching over 10 bases. The CDR3 totals 17 residues. CDR1 and CDR2 (germline): MGHDK, SYGVNS. The V gene end was trimmed by 5 bases and the J gene end by 1 base; junction bases not matched to a gene: 10. The CDR3 DNA sequence: TGTGCCAGCAGTCGGGAGCGGGGGGGCCTAGTCCAAGAGACCCAGTACTTC. Its protein product is CASSRERGGLVQETQYF.

The CDR3 region has the DNA TGTGCCAGCAGCTACGGACTAGCGGGGGGGCCGGAAGAGACCCAGTACTTC. Amino acid sequence: CASSYGLAGGPEETQYF. This sequence joins TRBV5-8 and TRBJ2-5, with TRBD2 identical over 15 bases. Germline V gives CDR1 SGHTS, CDR2 YDEGEE. V trimming: 3 bases; J trimming: 3 bases; junction bases outside the gene matches: 6. There are 17 residues in the CDR3.

The chain recombines TRBV5-1 with TRBJ1-6; 7 nucleotides agree with TRBD1. Germline V lookup: CDR1 SGHRS, CDR2 YFSETQ. The V gene end was trimmed by 7 bases and the J gene end by 0 bases; junction bases not matched to a gene: 13. The CDR3 totals 18 residues. The chain's CDR3 is CASSLRGWDSSYNSPLHF. For the CDR3, the DNA is TGCGCCAGCTCCCTAAGGGGATGGGACAGCTCCTATAATTCACCCCTCCACTTT.

This clone appeared once. CDR3 amino acids: CASNSGVYTEAFF. CDR3 DNA: TGTGCCAGCAACTCGGGGGTTTACACTGAAGCTTTCTTT. The rearrangement joins TRBV28 to TRBJ1-1, with D possibly being TRBD1 (5 bases). Germline assignment: CDR1 MDHEN and CDR2 SYDVKM. The ends were cut back, 7 bases at V and 3 bases at J, with 12 bases in the middle. This CDR3 contains 13 residues. The complete variable domain, with remaining parts taken from reference TRBV28 and TRBJ1-1, reads DVKVTQSSRYLVKRTGEKVFLECVQDMDHENMFWYRQDPGLGLRLIYFSYDVKMKEKGDIPEGYSVSREKKERFSLILESASTNQTSMYLCASNSGVYTEAFFGQGTRLTVV.

Sample share makes this clone medium-sized. The chain has TRBV11-3 and TRBJ2-2; perhaps D is TRBD1 or TRBD2 (5 bases each). Per germline, CDR1 SGHNT and CDR2 YENEEA. Trimming took 4 bases from V and 0 from J, leaving 9 bases between them. The CDR3 covers 15 residues. CDR3 bases: TGTGCCAGCAGCTCGGGACCCACGAACACCGGGGAGCTGTTTTTT. Translation gives CASSSGPTNTGELFF.

The chain is built from TRBV5-8 and TRBJ1-2, with no clear D. CDR1 is SGHTS and CDR2 is YDEGEE in the germline V gene. V was clipped by 5 bases and J by 4 bases, with 9 bases between them. The CDR3 runs to 12 residues. The CDR3 protein is CASRFTSYGYTF. CDR3 bases: TGTGCCAGCAGATTCACATCCTATGGCTACACCTTC. The variable domain in full, with the rest retrieved from reference TRBV5-8 and TRBJ1-2, is EAGVTQSPTHLIKTRGQQATLRCSPISGHTSVYWYQQALGLGLQFLLWYDEGEERNRGNFPPRFSGRQFPNYSSELNVNALELEDSALYLCASRFTSYGYTFGSGTRLTVV.

V usage is TRBV6-1 and J usage is TRBJ1-5; D may be TRBD1 (5 bases). CDR1 is MNHNS, CDR2 SASEGT, per germline. CDR3 length: 11 residues. DNA for the CDR3: TGTGGTACGGGGACGGGGCAGCCCCAGCATTTT. This translates into CGTGTGQPQHF.

The V and J genes are TRBV7-2 and TRBJ2-2; a weak D match, TRBD2 (6 bases). Germline-derived CDR1 and CDR2 are SGHTA and FQGNSA. The CDR3 spans 18 residues. V dropped 3 bases and J dropped 2 bases, with 19 bases sitting between them. The CDR3 DNA follows: TGTGCCAGCAGCTTCGTAACTAGCCCTCTCACAAACACCGGGGAGCTGTTTTTT. Amino acid sequence: CASSFVTSPLTNTGELFF.

The chain recombines TRBV5-1 with TRBJ1-1; 7 bases match TRBD1. After removal of 4 bases from V and 3 bases from J, the junction contained 12 bases not matched to a gene. Germline-derived CDR1 and CDR2 are SGHRS and YFSETQ. The CDR3 covers 16 residues. CDR3 region: CASSGSLPGGYTEAFF. The CDR3 coding sequence is TGCGCCAGCAGCGGAAGCCTTCCAGGGGGTTACACTGAAGCTTTCTTT.

The V call is TRBV6-1, the J call TRBJ2-3; the match to TRBD2 covers 8 bases. CDR3 length equals 17 residues. The germline V gene encodes CDR1 MNHNS and CDR2 SASEGT. The V and J ends lost 4 bases and 0 bases, in that order; junction bases with no gene match: 9. In nucleotides, the CDR3 is TGTGCCAGCAGTGGGGAGGTGCGGGGGGTTAGCACAGATACGCAGTATTTT. Translation gives CASSGEVRGVSTDTQYF.

The chain joins TRBV2 to TRBJ2-3; TRBD2 matches 7 bases. CDR3 length: 15 residues. Germline V lookup: CDR1 SNHLY, CDR2 FYNNEI. V lost 4 bases and J lost 0; bases outside the gene matches: 4. The CDR3 region is CASSGGGASTDTQYF. CDR3 in DNA: TGTGCCAGCAGTGGGGGGGGTGCTAGCACAGATACGCAGTATTTT.

CDR3 amino acids: CSASNQETQYF. CDR3 coding DNA: TGCAGTGCTAGCAACCAAGAGACCCAGTACTTC. The V and J genes are TRBV20-1 and TRBJ2-5; D gene ambiguous. The CDR3 covers 11 residues. V lost 3 bases and J 0 bases, leaving 2 bases between the germline ends. Germline V gene sequence: CDR1 DFQATT, CDR2 SNEGSKA (reference sequence).

This clone was counted a few times. The V and J genes are TRBV21-1 and TRBJ2-7; TRBD2 is taken as the D call from the table, unchecked against the DNA. TRBV21-1 is a documented pseudogene. This CDR3 has 15 amino acids. The CDR3 DNA follows: TGTGCCAGAGACGACCGGGGGGGCTACTCCTACGAGCAGTACTTC. This translates into CARDDRGGYSYEQYF.

CDR3 region: CASSLRTGNEQFF. The CDR3 nucleotides read TGCGCCAGCAGCTTGCGAACAGGGAATGAGCAGTTCTTC. The gene calls are TRBV5-1 and TRBJ2-1, with a tentative D call TRBD1 (6 bases). Trimming shortened V by 1 base and J by 7 bases, and 9 bases separated the two germline ends. This CDR3 has 13 amino acids. CDR1 is SGHRS and CDR2 is YFSETQ in the germline V gene.